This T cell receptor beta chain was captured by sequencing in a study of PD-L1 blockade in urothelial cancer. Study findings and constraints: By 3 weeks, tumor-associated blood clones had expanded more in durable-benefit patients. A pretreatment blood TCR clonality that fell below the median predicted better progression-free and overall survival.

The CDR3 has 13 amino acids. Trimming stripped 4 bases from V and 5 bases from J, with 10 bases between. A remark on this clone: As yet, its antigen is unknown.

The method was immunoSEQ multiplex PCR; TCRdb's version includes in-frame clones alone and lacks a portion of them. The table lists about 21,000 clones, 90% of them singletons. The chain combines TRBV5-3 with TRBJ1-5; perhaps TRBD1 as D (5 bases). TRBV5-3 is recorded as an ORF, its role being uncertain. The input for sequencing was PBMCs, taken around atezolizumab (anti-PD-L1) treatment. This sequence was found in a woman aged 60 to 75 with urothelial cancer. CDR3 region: CARSRGGDQPQHF. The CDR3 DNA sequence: TGTGCCAGAAGCCGTGGGGGGGATCAGCCCCAGCATTTT.